These 2 T cell receptor beta chains were all obtained from the same sample, sequenced in a study of post-analysis software for immune sequencing data. The study's findings and limits: Patients had higher frequencies than controls of roughly 5 TRBV segments, including TRBV5-6, TRBV5-1 and TRBV20-1.

No cognate antigen is known for these TCRs. cDNA libraries for TCR beta contained unique molecular identifiers. Each CDR3 protein is one row after TCRdb ran MiXCR on the PCR reads. The repertoire holds hundreds of thousands of distinct CDR3 sequences, with roughly 27% as singletons. Sequencing was done on a sample of blood. These receptors originate from a girl aged 10 to 17 with multiple sclerosis.

A few counts support this clonotype. This chain uses TRBV6-5 with TRBJ2-7; TRBD2 matches 14 bases. The CDR3 contains 17 residues. V dropped 2 bases and J dropped 3; count of bases not matched to a gene: 6. The V gene's germline CDR1 is MNHEY and CDR2 SVGAGI. DNA of the CDR3: TGTGCCAGCAGTTACGGACAGGGACTAGCGGGAGACTACGAGCAGTACTTC. It is translated as CASSYGQGLAGDYEQYF.

In its sample, this clonotype was seen once. V usage is TRBV7-2 and J usage is TRBJ1-2; D unresolved. Germline V gives CDR1 SGHTA, CDR2 FQGNSA. The CDR3 extends over 14 amino acids. The V gene lost 3 bases and the J gene lost 7 bases, with 15 bases spanning the gap. The CDR3 loop is CTSSFQPSDPGYTF. The CDR3 nucleotides are TGTACCAGCAGCTTCCAACCCAGTGACCCTGGCTACACCTTC.